The clone carrying this T cell receptor (beta chain) has just a few counts. The antigen is not known. TCRdb itself ran the 5' RACE reads through MiXCR, one entry per CDR3 protein. The data show 100,000 to 150,000 distinct CDR3 sequences, 8% to 10% seen once. Trimming pared 0 bases from V and 6 bases from J, leaving 13 bases between. This CDR3 has 14 residues. Per the germline V gene, CDR1 is DFQATT and CDR2 is SNEGSKA (reference sequence). The source of the sample is a study of T cells after yellow fever vaccination. Notes on the study in general: Once the booster was given, most primary-vaccination clones reappeared, at around 96% for CD4 and roughly 90% for CD8.

The chain combines TRBV20-1 with TRBJ2-3; possibly TRBD1 or TRBD2 for D (7 bases each). This sequence originates from a man aged 18 to 29 who received the YFV17D yellow fever vaccine. The material was CD8+ T cells sorted from PBMCs, obtained on the day of the yellow fever booster vaccination. The CDR3 reads CSARDPQGGDTQYF. The CDR3 nucleotides read TGCAGTGCTAGAGATCCCCAGGGGGGGGATACGCAGTATTTT.